This TCR beta chain came from a study of metastatic and nonmetastatic thyroid tumors. Study as a whole: Comparative analysis of repertoires was undertaken across blood and tumor or nodule tissue obtained from malignant and benign thyroid patients.

The CDR3 sequence is 14 residues long. V was cut by 0 bases and J by 1 base, with 7 bases left in between. CDR1 is SGHRS, CDR2 YFSETQ, per germline. Study-level points and caveats: A significant increase in TCR beta diversity was reportedly seen in malignant thyroid tumors relative to benign nodules, in blood and tumor.

This clone was detected many times. The antigen remains unidentified. Original analysis: It was from CDR3 differences across clinicopathological groups that a distant-metastasis classifier for papillary thyroid cancer was built. MiXCR reprocessed the PCR reads for TCRdb. The authors' filters were not applied to this entry. The table shows about 28,000 clones, with 23% occurring only once. Thyroid surgery had not been preceded by any treatment in any patient. The sample consisted of blood. The V call is TRBV5-1, the J call TRBJ1-1; TRBD1 might be the D (6 bases). This receptor was identified in a female donor with papillary thyroid cancer or a benign thyroid nodule (not recorded which). Some clones in this sample may be carry-over from other donors' samples. In DNA form, the CDR3 reads TGCGCCAGCAGCTTGGAGACAGGGAACACTGAAGCTTTCTTT. Translation gives CASSLETGNTEAFF.